These T cell receptor beta chains were read from a single sample in a study of blood T cells in healthy people across ages. TCRdb fed the 5' RACE reads into MiXCR, producing one record per CDR3 protein. Here the sample spans roughly 800,000 distinct CDR3 sequences, 53% being singletons. The sequenced material came from blood. The receptors shown here come from a man at least 80 years old in good health. Both conserved end residues are part of each CDR3. A D gene is named only where the DNA matches it firmly. The size of a clone is reported for some rows only, either as once, few or many, or as a class for expanded clones.

V: TRBV25-1
size: NA
J: TRBJ2-3
D: NA
DNA: TGTGCCAGCAGTGAAGATCGCTTCGGCAGATACGCGTATTTT
CDR3: CASSEDRFGRYAYF

V: TRBV12-3/TRBV12-4
size: NA
J: TRBJ1-2
D: TRBD1
DNA: TGTGCCAGCAGTACAGGGACAGGGCTGGCCTATGGCTACACCTTC
CDR3: CASSTGTGLAYGYTF

V: TRBV9
size: NA
J: TRBJ2-5
D: TRBD2
DNA: TGTGCCAGCAGCTCTAGCGGACCCCAAGAGACCCAGTACTTC
CDR3: CASSSSGPQETQYF

V: TRBV15
size: NA
J: TRBJ2-3
D: NA
DNA: TGTGCCACCAGCAGAGTGGGTGGCACAGATACGCAGTATTTT
CDR3: CATSRVGGTDTQYF

V: TRBV20-1
size: few
J: TRBJ2-7
D: NA
DNA: TGCAGTGCTAGAACTAACCACGAGCAGTACTTC
CDR3: CSARTNHEQYF

V: TRBV29-1
size: NA
J: TRBJ1-1
D: NA
DNA: TGCAGCGTTGAAAAGCCCGGCCTCGACACTGAAGCTTTCTTT
CDR3: CSVEKPGLDTEAFF

V: TRBV27
size: NA
J: TRBJ2-3
D: NA
DNA: TGTGCCAGCAGTTCCTGGGGGGGCGGCACAGATACGCAGTATTTT
CDR3: CASSSWGGGTDTQYF

V: TRBV2
size: NA
J: TRBJ1-2
D: NA
DNA: TGTGCCAGCAGGGGAGACACCCTACGAGATGGCTACACCTTC
CDR3: CASRGDTLRDGYTF

V: TRBV4-1
size: NA
J: TRBJ1-2
D: NA
DNA: TGCGCCAGCAGCCAAGCATCGGACCGTGGCTACACCTTC
CDR3: CASSQASDRGYTF

V: TRBV4-1
size: NA
J: TRBJ2-2
D: NA
DNA: TGCGCCAGCAGCCGGGGACATTTGAACACCGGGGAGCTGTTTTTT
CDR3: CASSRGHLNTGELFF

V: TRBV4-1
size: NA
J: TRBJ1-2
D: TRBD1
DNA: TGCGCCAGCAGCCAAGATGGTTCAGGGGGGTATGGCTACACCTTC
CDR3: CASSQDGSGGYGYTF

V: TRBV6-1
size: NA
J: TRBJ2-2
D: NA
DNA: TGTGCCAGCAGTCCTACGGACAGCACCGGGGAGCTGTTTTTT
CDR3: CASSPTDSTGELFF

V: TRBV12-3/TRBV12-4
size: NA
J: TRBJ2-5
D: NA
DNA: TGTGCCAGCAGACGAGGTGGGACTCAAGAGACCCAGTACTTC
CDR3: CASRRGGTQETQYF

V: TRBV7-9
size: NA
J: TRBJ2-7
D: NA
DNA: TGTGCCAGCAGCTTTGACGGGCTTGGGGAGCAGTACTTC
CDR3: CASSFDGLGEQYF

V: TRBV27
size: NA
J: TRBJ2-7
D: TRBD1
DNA: TGTGCCAGCAGACCAGGGGGCAGCGAGCAGTACTTC
CDR3: CASRPGGSEQYF

V: TRBV7-2
size: NA
J: TRBJ2-1
D: NA
DNA: TGTGCCAGCAGCTTAGCGGTCCGCTCCTACAATGAGCAGTTCTTC
CDR3: CASSLAVRSYNEQFF

V: TRBV7-9
size: NA
J: TRBJ2-1
D: TRBD1
DNA: TGTGCCAGCAGCTTAGTCGCAGACAGGGCGTCCTACAATGAGCAGTTCTTC
CDR3: CASSLVADRASYNEQFF

V: TRBV6-5
size: once
J: TRBJ1-1
D: TRBD1
DNA: TGTGCCAGCAGTTTAGGGACAGGCGCGTGGAACACTGAAGCTTTCTTT
CDR3: CASSLGTGAWNTEAFF

V: TRBV7-9
size: NA
J: TRBJ1-1
D: TRBD1
DNA: TGTGCCAGCAGCTTCAACAGGGGTAGCGGGGACACTGAAGCTTTCTTT
CDR3: CASSFNRGSGDTEAFF

V: TRBV12-3/TRBV12-4
size: NA
J: TRBJ1-1
D: NA
DNA: TGTGCCAGCAGTTTAGGACTGACGAACACTGAAGCTTTCTTT
CDR3: CASSLGLTNTEAFF

V: TRBV12-5
size: NA
J: TRBJ2-7
D: NA
DNA: TGTGCTAGTGGTTTGGTACTGGGACACACCTACGAGCAGTACTTC
CDR3: CASGLVLGHTYEQYF

V: TRBV5-6
size: NA
J: TRBJ2-1
D: TRBD1
DNA: TGTGCCAGCAGCTTGGTACCGACAGGGAGAGACGAGCAGTTCTTC
CDR3: CASSLVPTGRDEQFF

V: TRBV28
size: NA
J: TRBJ1-2
D: NA
DNA: TGTGCCAGCAGCTTAGCGGGACCCTATGACTACACCTTC
CDR3: CASSLAGPYDYTF

V: TRBV20-1
size: NA
J: TRBJ2-3
D: NA
DNA: TGCAGTTCGGAAAGAGTCCGGGACAACACAGATACGCAGTATTTT
CDR3: CSSERVRDNTDTQYF

V: TRBV5-1
size: few
J: TRBJ2-5
D: NA
DNA: TGCGCCAGCAGCAACCGACCTCCGCAAGAGACCCAGTACTTC
CDR3: CASSNRPPQETQYF

V: TRBV20-1
size: NA
J: TRBJ1-1
D: NA
DNA: TGCAGTGCTAGAGATGGCGTGAACACTGAAGCTTTCTTT
CDR3: CSARDGVNTEAFF

V: TRBV7-9
size: NA
J: TRBJ1-1
D: NA
DNA: TGTGCCAGCAGCTTCTCATCGTCTGACACTGAAGCTTTCTTT
CDR3: CASSFSSSDTEAFF

V: TRBV24-1
size: few
J: TRBJ2-7
D: TRBD2
DNA: TGTGCCACCAGTGATCCGCAGCGGGAGAGGTACGAGCAGTACTTC
CDR3: CATSDPQRERYEQYF

V: TRBV5-1
size: NA
J: TRBJ1-5
D: NA
DNA: TGCGCCAGCAGCTTTGACGGAGGGAGCAATCAGCCCCAGCATTTT
CDR3: CASSFDGGSNQPQHF

V: TRBV29-1
size: few
J: TRBJ2-7
D: TRBD1
DNA: TGCAGCGTGAGGACAGGGCGTCCGGTCGAGCAGTACTTC
CDR3: CSVRTGRPVEQYF

V: TRBV20-1
size: NA
J: TRBJ1-2
D: NA
DNA: TGCAGTGCTAAGAAGGGGGTGGTTGGCTACACCTTC
CDR3: CSAKKGVVGYTF